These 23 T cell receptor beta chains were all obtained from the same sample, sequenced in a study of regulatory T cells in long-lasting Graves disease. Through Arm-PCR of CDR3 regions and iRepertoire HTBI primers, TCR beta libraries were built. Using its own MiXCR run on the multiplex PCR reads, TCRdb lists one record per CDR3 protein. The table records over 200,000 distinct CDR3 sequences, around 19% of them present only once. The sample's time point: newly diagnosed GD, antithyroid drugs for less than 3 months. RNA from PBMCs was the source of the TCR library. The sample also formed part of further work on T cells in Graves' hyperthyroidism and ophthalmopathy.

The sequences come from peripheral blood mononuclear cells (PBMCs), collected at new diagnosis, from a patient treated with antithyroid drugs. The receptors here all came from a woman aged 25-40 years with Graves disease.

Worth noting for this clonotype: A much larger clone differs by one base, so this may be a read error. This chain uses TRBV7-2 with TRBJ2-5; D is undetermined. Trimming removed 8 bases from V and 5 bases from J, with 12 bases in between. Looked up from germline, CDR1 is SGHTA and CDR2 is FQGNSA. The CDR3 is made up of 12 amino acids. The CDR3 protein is CASGDNPETQYF. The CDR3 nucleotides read TGTGCCAGCGGCGACAACCCGGAGACCCAGTACTTC.

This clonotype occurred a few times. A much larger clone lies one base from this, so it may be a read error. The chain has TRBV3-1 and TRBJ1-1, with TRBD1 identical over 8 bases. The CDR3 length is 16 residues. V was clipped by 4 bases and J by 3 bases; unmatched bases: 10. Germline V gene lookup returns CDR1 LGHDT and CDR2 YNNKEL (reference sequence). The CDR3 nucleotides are TGTGCCAGCAGCCCCGCGCCAGGGGGCTCGGACACTGAAGCTTTCTTT. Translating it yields CASSPAPGGSDTEAFF.

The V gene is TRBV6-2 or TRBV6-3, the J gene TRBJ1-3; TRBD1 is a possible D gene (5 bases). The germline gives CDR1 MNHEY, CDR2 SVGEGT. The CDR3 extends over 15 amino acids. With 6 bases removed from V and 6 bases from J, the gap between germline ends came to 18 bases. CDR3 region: CASSQGQGALNTIYF. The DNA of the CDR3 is TGTGCCAGCAGCCAAGGGCAAGGGGCTCTAAACACCATATATTTT.

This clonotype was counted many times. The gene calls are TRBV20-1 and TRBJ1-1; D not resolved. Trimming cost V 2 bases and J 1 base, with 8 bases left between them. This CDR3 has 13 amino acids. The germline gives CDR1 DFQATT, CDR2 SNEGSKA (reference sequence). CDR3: CSARKAENTEAFF. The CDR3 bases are TGCAGTGCTAGAAAGGCCGAGAACACTGAAGCTTTCTTT.

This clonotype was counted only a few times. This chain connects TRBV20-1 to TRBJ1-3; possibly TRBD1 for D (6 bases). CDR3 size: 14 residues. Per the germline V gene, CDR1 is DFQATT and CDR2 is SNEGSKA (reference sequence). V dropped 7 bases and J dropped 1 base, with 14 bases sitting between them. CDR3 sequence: CSVAGTPSGNTIYF. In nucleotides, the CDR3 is TGCAGTGTCGCTGGGACACCTTCTGGAAACACCATATATTTT.

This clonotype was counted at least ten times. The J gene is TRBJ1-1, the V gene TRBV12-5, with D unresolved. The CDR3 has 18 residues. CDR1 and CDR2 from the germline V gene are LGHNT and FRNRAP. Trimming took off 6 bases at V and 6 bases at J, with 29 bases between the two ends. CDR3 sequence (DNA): TGTGCTAGTGGGCCCCCCATCGGCGGCGGACTTCGGTACGCTGAAGCTTTCTTT. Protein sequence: CASGPPIGGGLRYAEAFF.

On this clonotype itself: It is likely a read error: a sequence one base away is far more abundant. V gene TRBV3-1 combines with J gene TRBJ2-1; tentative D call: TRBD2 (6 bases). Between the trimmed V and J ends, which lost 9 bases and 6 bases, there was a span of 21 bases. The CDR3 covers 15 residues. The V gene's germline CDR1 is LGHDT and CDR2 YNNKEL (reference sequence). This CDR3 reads CASSPSGRALNEQFF. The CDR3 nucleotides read TGTGCCAGTAGTCCCAGCGGGCGGGCCCTCAATGAGCAGTTCTTC.

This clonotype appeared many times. CDR3 bases: TGCAGTGCTAGGAGGGGCCGATTGAACACTGAAGCTTTCTTT. Amino acid sequence: CSARRGRLNTEAFF. The chain couples TRBV20-1 to TRBJ1-1; perhaps TRBD1 as D (5 bases). The CDR3 has 14 residues. V was cut by 3 bases and J by 0 bases, with 11 bases left in between. CDR1 and CDR2 from the germline V gene are DFQATT and SNEGSKA (reference sequence).

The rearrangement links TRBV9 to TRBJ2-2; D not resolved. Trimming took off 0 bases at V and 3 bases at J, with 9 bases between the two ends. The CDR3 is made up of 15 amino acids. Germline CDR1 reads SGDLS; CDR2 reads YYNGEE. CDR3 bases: TGTGCCAGCAGCGTAGTTGGTTTGGACACCGGGGAGCTGTTTTTT. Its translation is CASSVVGLDTGELFF.

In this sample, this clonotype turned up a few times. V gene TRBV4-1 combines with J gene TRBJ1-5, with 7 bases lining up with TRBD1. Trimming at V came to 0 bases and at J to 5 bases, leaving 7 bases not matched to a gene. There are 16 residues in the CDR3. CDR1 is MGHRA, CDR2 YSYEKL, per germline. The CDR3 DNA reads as TGCGCCAGCAGCCAAGATCCGACAGGGTGGGATCAGCCCCAGCATTTT. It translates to CASSQDPTGWDQPQHF.

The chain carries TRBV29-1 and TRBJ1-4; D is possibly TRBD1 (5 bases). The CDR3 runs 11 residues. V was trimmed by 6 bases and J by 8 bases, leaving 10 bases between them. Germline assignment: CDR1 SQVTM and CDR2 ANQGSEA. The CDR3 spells CSVGAREKLFF. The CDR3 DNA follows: TGCAGCGTCGGGGCTCGGGAAAAACTGTTTTTT.

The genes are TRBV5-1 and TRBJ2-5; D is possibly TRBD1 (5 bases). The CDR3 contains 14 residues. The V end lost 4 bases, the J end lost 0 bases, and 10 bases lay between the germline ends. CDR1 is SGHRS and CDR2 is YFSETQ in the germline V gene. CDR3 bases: TGCGCCAGCAGCGTACAGGTAAACCAAGAGACCCAGTACTTC. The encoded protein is CASSVQVNQETQYF.

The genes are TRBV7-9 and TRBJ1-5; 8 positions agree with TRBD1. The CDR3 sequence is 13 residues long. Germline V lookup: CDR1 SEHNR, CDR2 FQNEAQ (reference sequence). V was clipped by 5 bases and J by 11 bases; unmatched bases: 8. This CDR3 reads CASSTTGEGAQHF. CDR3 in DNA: TGTGCCAGCAGCACGACAGGGGAAGGGGCCCAGCATTTT.

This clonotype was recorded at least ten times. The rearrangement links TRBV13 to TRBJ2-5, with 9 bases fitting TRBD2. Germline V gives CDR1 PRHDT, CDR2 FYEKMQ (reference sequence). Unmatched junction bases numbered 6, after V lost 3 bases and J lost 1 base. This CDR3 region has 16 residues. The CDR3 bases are TGTGCCAGCAGCTTGTCTCTAGCGGGGCCCCAAGAGACCCAGTACTTC. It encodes CASSLSLAGPQETQYF.

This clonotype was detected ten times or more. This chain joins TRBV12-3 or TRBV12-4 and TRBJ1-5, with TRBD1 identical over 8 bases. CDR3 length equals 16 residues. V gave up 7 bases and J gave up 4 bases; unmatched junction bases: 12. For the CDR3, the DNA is TGTGCCAGCACCGCTACACGGGACAGGAGAAATCAGCCCCAGCATTTT. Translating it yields CASTATRDRRNQPQHF.

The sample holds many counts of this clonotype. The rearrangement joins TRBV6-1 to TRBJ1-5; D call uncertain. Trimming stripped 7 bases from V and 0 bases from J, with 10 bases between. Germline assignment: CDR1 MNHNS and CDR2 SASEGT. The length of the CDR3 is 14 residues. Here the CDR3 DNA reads TGTGCCAGCATTGGCACGCATAGCAATCAGCCCCAGCATTTT. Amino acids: CASIGTHSNQPQHF.

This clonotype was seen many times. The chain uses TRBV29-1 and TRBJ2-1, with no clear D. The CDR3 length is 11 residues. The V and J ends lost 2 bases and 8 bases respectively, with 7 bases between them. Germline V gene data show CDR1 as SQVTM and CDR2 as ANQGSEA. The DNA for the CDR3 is TGCAGCGTTGAATGGGTTGATGAGCAGTTCTTC. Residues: CSVEWVDEQFF.

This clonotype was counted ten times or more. The CDR3 loop reads CSPLTRADTQYF. As DNA, the CDR3 is TGCAGTCCCTTGACTAGAGCAGATACGCAGTATTTT. The chain is built from TRBV20-1 and TRBJ2-3; D perhaps matches TRBD2 (6 bases). V lost 8 bases and J lost 4, with 13 bases in between. Germline CDR1 and CDR2: DFQATT and SNEGSKA (reference sequence). The CDR3 is made up of 12 amino acids.

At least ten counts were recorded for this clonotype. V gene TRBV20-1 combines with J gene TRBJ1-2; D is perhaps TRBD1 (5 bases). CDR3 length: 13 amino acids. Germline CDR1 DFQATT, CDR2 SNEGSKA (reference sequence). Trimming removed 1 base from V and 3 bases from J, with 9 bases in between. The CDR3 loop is CSARVGTHYGYTF. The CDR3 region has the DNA TGCAGTGCTAGAGTGGGGACCCACTATGGCTACACCTTC.

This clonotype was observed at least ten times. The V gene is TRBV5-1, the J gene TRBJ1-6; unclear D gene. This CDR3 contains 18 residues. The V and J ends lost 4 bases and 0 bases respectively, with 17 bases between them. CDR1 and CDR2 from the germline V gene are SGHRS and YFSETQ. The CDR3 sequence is CASSRVTESSSYNSPLHF. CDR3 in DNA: TGCGCCAGCAGCCGGGTTACGGAGTCGAGCTCCTATAATTCACCCCTCCACTTT.

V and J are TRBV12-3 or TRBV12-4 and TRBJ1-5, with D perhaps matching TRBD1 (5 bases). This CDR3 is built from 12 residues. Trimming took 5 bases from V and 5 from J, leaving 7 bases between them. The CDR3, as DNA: TGTGCCAGCAGTGTCAGGGATCAGCCCCAGCATTTT. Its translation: CASSVRDQPQHF.

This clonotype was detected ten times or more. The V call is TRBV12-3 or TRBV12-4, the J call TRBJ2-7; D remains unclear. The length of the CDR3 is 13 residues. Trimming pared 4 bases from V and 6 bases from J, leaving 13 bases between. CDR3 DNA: TGTGCCAGCAGTTCCGATCGTTTAAGCGAGCAGTACTTC. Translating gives CASSSDRLSEQYF.

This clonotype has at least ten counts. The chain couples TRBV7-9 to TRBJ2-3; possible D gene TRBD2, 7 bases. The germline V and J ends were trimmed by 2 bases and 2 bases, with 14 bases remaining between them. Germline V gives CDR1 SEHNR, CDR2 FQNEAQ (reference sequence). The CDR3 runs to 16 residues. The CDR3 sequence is CASSLRGGGNTDTQYF. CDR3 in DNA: TGTGCCAGCAGCTTAAGAGGGGGGGGAAACACAGATACGCAGTATTTT.